This entry concerns a single T cell receptor (beta chain). This entry is derived from a study of blood T cells in healthy people across ages. Trimming took 7 bases from V and 6 from J, leaving 12 bases between them. The CDR3 consists of 12 residues. Germline V gene sequence: CDR1 DFQATT, CDR2 SNEGSKA (reference sequence). The study isolated at least 6.5 million PBMCs from each sample. A second PCR of roughly 7 to 11 cycles used a sample-barcoded 5' primer and a J-beta primer mix. TCRdb fed the 5' RACE reads into MiXCR, producing one record per CDR3 protein. The repertoire includes some 1.5 million distinct CDR3 sequences, roughly 28% of them detected once, and more than 6% sits in the top ten.

Sequenced material: blood. The V and J genes are TRBV20-1 and TRBJ1-4; D is undetermined. This sequence originates from a woman aged 25 to 39 in good health. CDR3 sequence (DNA): TGCAGTGGGGCACAGATGGATGAAAAACTGTTTTTT. Its translation is CSGAQMDEKLFF.